This T cell receptor (beta chain) originates from a study of CD8+ T cells in alopecia areata. Points from the study as a whole: Affected scalp, especially in alopecia totalis/universalis, had a higher clonality than normal scalp did. The study also sequences resident alphabeta T cells of normal skin in scalp samples. On tofacitinib, scalp clonality and expanded CD8+ clones among top 100 fell significantly.

Specified treatment: oral pan-JAK inhibitor, 5-10 mg twice daily. Lesional scalp punch biopsies and peripheral blood came from alopecia areata patients. Comments on this clone: Its antigen is unknown.

cDNA reverse transcribed from extracted RNA served as the sequencing template. Assay used: immunoSEQ multiplex PCR; TCRdb lists only in-frame clones, some missing. The sample holds about 190,000 clones, about three fifths seen once. The germline gives CDR1 MNHNS, CDR2 SASEGT. The CDR3 loop spans 13 amino acids. V was pared by 2 bases and J by 2 bases, with 7 bases between. This receptor was obtained from a human donor with alopecia areata. This chain links TRBV6-1 with TRBJ2-7; D is undetermined. The specimen comprised CD4+ T cells sorted from blood, sampled at week 4, from a patient treated with tofacitinib. The CDR3, as DNA: TGTGCCAGCAGTGAATCCCCCCCCTACGAGCAGTACTTC. The encoded protein is CASSESPPYEQYF.